The entry that follows covers one T cell receptor beta chain sequence. Its target is unknown. The CDR3 end is not reached by the read, which stops 3 residues before it; the germline J gene fills it in. This sample was included in a study of Tregs in tolerant kidney transplant recipients. Findings and limits, study-wide: Antigen-driven expansion was suggested because donor-specific Tregs expanded more than all Tregs in tolerant patients.

Method: immunoSEQ multiplex PCR; TCRdb's copy keeps in-frame clones and lacks some. The listing records roughly 48,000 clones. This CDR3 has 15 residues. Trimming shortened V by 3 bases and J by 3 bases, and 14 bases separated the two germline ends. Germline CDR1 reads SEHNR; CDR2 reads FQNEAQ (reference sequence). The clonotype comes from a human donor who received a combined kidney and bone marrow transplant. This chain uses TRBV7-9 with TRBJ1-1; possibly TRBD1 for D (5 bases). The sequences come from CD4+ T cells from blood, collected before the transplant. CDR3 amino acids: CASSFSQGGDTEAFF. The DNA read from the CDR3 is TGTGCCAGCAGCTTCAGTCAGGGAGGGGACACTGAA.